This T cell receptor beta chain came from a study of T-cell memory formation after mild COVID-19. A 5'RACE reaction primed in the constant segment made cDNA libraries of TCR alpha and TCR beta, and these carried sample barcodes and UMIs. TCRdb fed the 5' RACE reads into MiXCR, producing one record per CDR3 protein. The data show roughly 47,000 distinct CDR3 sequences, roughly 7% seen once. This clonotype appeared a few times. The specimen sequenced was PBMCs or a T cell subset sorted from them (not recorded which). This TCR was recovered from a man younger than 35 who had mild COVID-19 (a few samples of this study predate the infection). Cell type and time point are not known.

The CDR3 sequence is CASSRTGNTQYF. The CDR3 DNA follows: TGTGCCAGCAGCCGGACAGGAAATACGCAGTATTTT. The rearrangement links TRBV5-8 to TRBJ2-3; 7 nucleotides align to TRBD1. CDR3 length: 12 residues. The J segment lost 7 bases and the V segment lost 4 bases, leaving 3 bases of the junction unmatched. Germline CDR1 is SGHTS and CDR2 is YDEGEE.